This TCR beta chain was observed in a study of tumor and adjacent non-tumor tissue in lung cancer. Study at large: Histology: 12 adenocarcinoma, a couple of squamous cell carcinoma, 1 small cell lung cancer. Samples averaged around 3.9 million productive TCRbeta reads each. Whole-study findings and limits: In normal lung, the top 100 clones were significantly more dominant than in tumor.

In regard to this clonotype: As yet, its antigen is unknown. The junction shows a germline mismatch at one end, possibly a read error.

A modified ARM-PCR protocol with three rounds of nested PCR amplified TCRbeta. TCRdb processed the multiplex PCR reads anew with MiXCR; each CDR3 protein has one entry. The sample holds approximately 100,000 distinct CDR3 sequences; 65% are singletons and the top ten take approximately 19%. The template was RNA from unsorted bulk tissue. More than 3 cm separated this lung sample from the edge of the tumor. Newly diagnosed lung cancer patients had thoracic surgery in China, August–late 2014, without prior chemotherapy. The CDR3 runs to 12 residues. In germline, CDR1 is MGHRA, CDR2 YSYEKL. The sequenced sample consisted of distant non-tumor lung tissue. This chain links TRBV4-1 with TRBJ2-7; D is uncertain. This sequence was found in a man aged 30 to 39 with non-small cell lung cancer. CDR3 sequence reads: CTSSQDFAKQYF. In nucleotides, the CDR3 is TGCACCAGCAGCCAAGATTTTGCCAAACAGTACTTC.